The 23 T cell receptor beta chains given below trace back to one sample, sequenced in a study of T cells in localized non-small cell lung cancer. Profiled with immunoSEQ multiplex PCR; TCRdb holds only in-frame clones, not every one. The sample yields 70,000 to 95,000 clones, approximately 91% seen once. The material sequenced was PBMCs, taken before any cancer treatment. These receptors were taken from a woman aged 35-70 years with stage II squamous cell lung carcinoma.

This clone is judged medium-sized (0.01 to 0.1%). V gene TRBV27 combines with J gene TRBJ1-6; 7 nucleotides line up with TRBD1. This CDR3 is built from 15 residues. Trimming cost V 11 bases and J 3 bases; bases outside gene matches: 10. Germline assignment: CDR1 MNHEY and CDR2 SMNVEV (reference sequence). The CDR3 loop is CAPRVQGDYNSPLHF. In nucleotides, the CDR3 is TGTGCCCCCCGGGTCCAGGGGGACTATAATTCACCCCTCCACTTT.

This clone was recorded only once. V is TRBV19 and J is TRBJ1-1; TRBD1 matches 7 bases. The V and J ends lost 8 bases and 8 bases, in that order; junction bases with no gene match: 8. CDR1 is LNHDA, CDR2 SQIVND, per germline (reference sequence). The CDR3 length is 12 residues. The DNA of the CDR3 is TGTGCCAGTTCGTTTTCAGGGGGAGAAGCTTTCTTT. Translating it yields CASSFSGGEAFF.

This rearrangement joins TRBV5-5 to TRBJ1-3, with TRBD1 identical over 7 bases. Losses at the gene ends were 3 bases for V and 3 bases for J; bases not matched to a gene: 6. Germline V gives CDR1 SGHKS, CDR2 YYEKEE (reference sequence). This CDR3 spans 15 amino acids. DNA of the CDR3: TGTGCCAGCAGCTCCTTAGGGGGCCTTGGAAACACCATATATTTT. It encodes CASSSLGGLGNTIYF.

V and J are TRBV5-1 and TRBJ1-6; 9 nucleotides agree with TRBD1. Germline V gene sequence: CDR1 SGHRS, CDR2 YFSETQ. The V gene end was trimmed by 4 bases and the J gene end by 8 bases; junction bases not matched to a gene: 4. The CDR3 is 14 residues long. CDR3 in amino acids: CASSPRQGDSPLHF. CDR3 DNA sequence: TGCGCCAGCAGCCCTAGACAGGGGGATTCACCCCTCCACTTT.

This clone has a handful of counts. The chain couples TRBV29-1 to TRBJ1-1; 11 nucleotides align to TRBD1. Germline assignment: CDR1 SQVTM and CDR2 ANQGSEA. V lost 4 bases and J lost 0; bases outside the gene matches: 1. The CDR3 totals 14 residues. Here the CDR3 reads CSVGTGGLNTEAFF. Written as DNA, the CDR3 is TGCAGCGTTGGGACAGGGGGCTTGAACACTGAAGCTTTCTTT.

The chain recombines TRBV4-2 with TRBJ2-3; tentatively, D is TRBD1 or TRBD2 (6 bases each). The CDR3 length is 15 residues. CDR1 is LGHNA, CDR2 YNFKEQ, per germline. Trimming took off 3 bases at V and 6 bases at J, with 16 bases between the two ends. CDR3 sequence: CASSQAGGGQDTQYF. As DNA, the CDR3 is TGTGCCAGCAGCCAGGCCGGAGGGGGGCAGGATACGCAGTATTTT.

The CDR3 DNA reads as TGTGCCGGGGGCCGACAGGGAAACGGCGAGCAGTACTTC. Its protein product is CAGGRQGNGEQYF. The genes are TRBV2 and TRBJ2-7, with TRBD1 matching over 7 bases. Trimming cost V 11 bases and J 6 bases; bases outside gene matches: 13. Germline CDR1 reads SNHLY; CDR2 reads FYNNEI. CDR3 size: 13 residues.

As concerns this clone: The junction differs from germline at one of its ends, possibly a read error. This chain uses TRBV6-4 with TRBJ2-5, with D unresolved. The CDR3 length is 13 residues. Germline-derived CDR1 and CDR2 are MRHNA and SNTAGT. CDR3 loop: CASSVEHQETQYF. CDR3 DNA: TGTGCCAGCAGTGTGGAGCACCAGGAGACCCAGTACTTC.

This sequence joins TRBV6-5 and TRBJ2-3; TRBD1 matches 12 bases. Germline V CDR1 and CDR2: MNHEY, SVGAGI. CDR3 length: 14 amino acids. V gave up 6 bases and J gave up 6 bases; unmatched junction bases: 4. CDR3 DNA: TGTGCCAGCAGCGGGACAGGGGGCATGGATACGCAGTATTTT. Translation gives CASSGTGGMDTQYF.

The chain joins TRBV4-1 to TRBJ1-4; perhaps TRBD1 as D (5 bases). Trimming shortened V by 0 bases and J by 0 bases, and 14 bases separated the two germline ends. CDR1 MGHRA and CDR2 YSYEKL come from the germline V gene. This CDR3 comprises 18 residues. CDR3 protein: CASSQDHQGMATNEKLFF. CDR3 nucleotides: TGCGCCAGCAGCCAAGATCACCAGGGAATGGCAACTAATGAAAAACTGTTTTTT.

The rearrangement uses TRBV6-1 and TRBJ2-3; no firm D call. Trimming stripped 3 bases from V and 7 bases from J, with 11 bases between. This CDR3 is built from 13 residues. Germline V lookup: CDR1 MNHNS, CDR2 SASEGT. The CDR3 DNA sequence: TGTGCCAGCAGTGATTCTCATCGGTATACGCAGTATTTT. Residues: CASSDSHRYTQYF.

The chain joins TRBV2 to TRBJ1-6; D is uncertain. The germline V and J ends were trimmed by 8 bases and 0 bases, with 11 bases remaining between them. This CDR3 has 15 residues. The V gene's germline CDR1 is SNHLY and CDR2 FYNNEI. The CDR3 reads CASAAGHSYNSPLHF. The CDR3 region has the DNA TGTGCCAGCGCAGCCGGGCACTCCTATAATTCACCCCTCCACTTT.

V gene TRBV5-1 combines with J gene TRBJ2-4; D uncertain. The CDR3 is 13 residues long. From germline, CDR1 is SGHRS and CDR2 YFSETQ. V shed 1 base and J shed 2 bases, with 4 bases lying between them. The CDR3 sequence is CASSLTSKNIQYF. The DNA for the CDR3 is TGCGCCAGCAGCTTGACCTCCAAAAACATTCAGTACTTC.

CDR3: CASSDPGRTEAFF. CDR3 bases: TGTGCCAGCAGTGACCCCGGACGAACTGAAGCTTTCTTT. The chain combines TRBV28 with TRBJ1-1; the D is unclear. The CDR3 length is 13 residues. Germline lookup yields CDR1 MDHEN and CDR2 SYDVKM. Trimming cost V 5 bases and J 5 bases, with 12 bases left between them.

The chain couples TRBV6-6 to TRBJ2-7; 9 bases line up with TRBD2. The CDR3 consists of 14 residues. Trimming removed 5 bases from V and 7 bases from J; junction bases left unmatched: 9. Germline CDR1 and CDR2: MNHNY and SVGAGI (reference sequence). CDR3 amino acids: CASSVREGLGEQYF. The CDR3 nucleotides are TGTGCCAGCAGTGTGCGGGAGGGCCTGGGAGAGCAGTACTTC.

This clone was detected a few times. The V call is TRBV19, the J call TRBJ1-5, with 9 bases aligning to TRBD1. CDR3 length: 15 residues. J was trimmed by 7 bases and V by 3 bases; bases with no gene match: 7. Germline V lookup: CDR1 LNHDA, CDR2 SQIVND (reference sequence). CDR3 sequence reads: CASSIRDRADQPQHF. For the CDR3, the DNA is TGTGCCAGTAGTATCCGGGACAGGGCCGACCAGCCCCAGCATTTT.

J is TRBJ2-1 and V is TRBV2, with D possibly being TRBD1 (5 bases). The germline V gene encodes CDR1 SNHLY and CDR2 FYNNEI. The CDR3 is made up of 16 amino acids. The V and J ends lost 1 base and 6 bases respectively, with 16 bases between them. This CDR3 is CASSEGGGRGVNEQFF. DNA of the CDR3: TGTGCCAGCAGTGAAGGGGGCGGACGAGGAGTCAATGAGCAGTTCTTC.

This rearrangement joins TRBV25-1 to TRBJ1-5; D unclear. The CDR3 spans 12 residues. Germline V gives CDR1 MGHDK, CDR2 SYGVNS. V dropped 7 bases and J dropped 0 bases, with 4 bases sitting between them. For the CDR3, the DNA is TGTGCCAGCAACCTTAGCAATCAGCCCCAGCATTTT. Encoded protein: CASNLSNQPQHF. Full variable domain (rest looked up from reference TRBV25-1 and TRBJ1-5): EADIYQTPRYLVIGTGKKITLECSQTMGHDKMYWYQQDPGMELHLIHYSYGVNSTEKGDLSSESTVSRIRTEHFPLTLESARPSHTSQYLCASNLSNQPQHFGDGTRLSIL.

J is TRBJ1-1 and V is TRBV5-1; TRBD1 might be the D (6 bases). From germline, CDR1 is SGHRS and CDR2 YFSETQ. CDR3 length: 16 amino acids. Trimming took 2 bases from V and 4 from J, leaving 18 bases between them. CDR3 bases: TGCGCCAGCAGCTTAGCCCCTTCCACAGGGAGCACTGAAGCTTTCTTT. This encodes CASSLAPSTGSTEAFF. The complete variable domain, with remaining parts taken from reference TRBV5-1 and TRBJ1-1, reads KAGVTQTPRYLIKTRGQQVTLSCSPISGHRSVSWYQQTPGQGLQFLFEYFSETQRNKGNFPGRFSGRQFSNSRSEMNVSTLELGDSALYLCASSLAPSTGSTEAFFGQGTRLTVV.

V is TRBV4-1 and J is TRBJ2-7; 9 nucleotides line up with TRBD1. The CDR3 totals 14 residues. Germline V gene sequence: CDR1 MGHRA, CDR2 YSYEKL. V was clipped by 3 bases and J by 2 bases; unmatched bases: 2. The CDR3 nucleotides are TGCGCCAGCAGCCACACAGGGGGCACCTACGAGCAGTACTTC. Translated, it gives CASSHTGGTYEQYF.

The chain couples TRBV6-1 to TRBJ1-2; 12 bases match TRBD1. Germline values: CDR1 MNHNS, CDR2 SASEGT. The CDR3 is 14 residues long. Trimming removed 7 bases from V and 8 bases from J; junction bases left unmatched: 8. The CDR3 region has the DNA TGTGCCAGCACCGGGACAGGGGGCGCGTGGGGCTACACCTTC. This sequence encodes CASTGTGGAWGYTF.

The CDR3 DNA sequence: TGTGCCAGTAGCGGGAGGGCCCATGAGCAGTTCTTC. The encoded protein is CASSGRAHEQFF. This rearrangement joins TRBV19 to TRBJ2-1; TRBD2 matches at 8 bases. CDR1 and CDR2 from the germline V gene are LNHDA and SQIVND (reference sequence). J lost 8 bases, V lost 6 bases, and 3 bases had no gene match. The CDR3 loop spans 12 amino acids. The full variable domain, in which reference TRBV19 and TRBJ2-1 provide the parts outside the CDR3, is DGGITQSPKYLFRKEGQNVTLSCEQNLNHDAMYWYRQDPGQGLRLIYYSQIVNDFQKGDIAEGYSVSREKKESFPLTVTSAQKNPTAFYLCASSGRAHEQFFGPGTRLTVL.

The J gene is TRBJ1-2, the V gene TRBV11-1, with 8 bases fitting TRBD1. The CDR3 contains 13 residues. Unmatched junction bases numbered 2, after V lost 5 bases and J lost 3 bases. Germline CDR1 SGHAT, CDR2 FQDESV (reference sequence). The DNA of the CDR3 is TGTGCCAGCAGCCCGGACAGGGACTATGGCTACACCTTC. Protein sequence: CASSPDRDYGYTF.